The next 12 T cell receptor beta chains were all read from a single sample in a study of CD8+ T cells in alopecia areata. The treatment denotes: oral pan-JAK inhibitor, 5-10 mg twice daily. Reverse transcription of extracted RNA yielded cDNA, which provided the sequencing template. TCRdb keeps only in-frame clones here, not all; method: immunoSEQ multiplex PCR. The data contain more than 150,000 clones, 58% of them seen just once; the ten biggest clones take up about 12%. Sample: CD8+ T cells sorted from blood, taken at week 24, from a patient treated with tofacitinib. All receptors come from a human donor with alopecia areata.

This clone was counted only a few times. V and J are TRBV2 and TRBJ2-1; D uncertain. V was pared by 2 bases and J by 9 bases, with 5 bases between. Germline V gene lookup returns CDR1 SNHLY and CDR2 FYNNEI. This CDR3 region has 11 residues. This CDR3 reads CASSEIVEQFF. As DNA, the CDR3 is TGTGCCAGCAGTGAAATAGTTGAGCAGTTCTTC. Combining the CDR3 with reference TRBV2 and TRBJ2-1 gives the whole variable domain EPEVTQTPSHQVTQMGQEVILRCVPISNHLYFYWYRQILGQKVEFLVSFYNNEISEKSEIFDDQFSVERPDGSNFTLKIRSTKLEDSAMYFCASSEIVEQFFGPGTRLTVL.

The V and J genes are TRBV5-1 and TRBJ2-7; 7 nucleotides agree with TRBD1. Germline V CDR1 and CDR2: SGHRS, YFSETQ. This CDR3 is built from 17 residues. Germline trimming cut 3 bases from V and 0 bases from J; bases unmatched to any gene: 12. The CDR3 sequence is CASSSAIGQALSYEQYF. CDR3 coding DNA: TGCGCCAGCAGCTCGGCCATAGGACAGGCCCTCTCCTACGAGCAGTACTTC.

The V gene is TRBV27, the J gene TRBJ2-1; D unclear. CDR1 and CDR2 (germline): MNHEY, SMNVEV (reference sequence). V lost 8 bases and J lost 3, with 8 bases in between. The CDR3 is 12 amino acids. The CDR3 protein is CASGPSYNEQFF. CDR3 coding DNA: TGTGCCAGCGGGCCTAGCTACAATGAGCAGTTCTTC.

The chain joins TRBV27 to TRBJ2-3, with D possibly matching TRBD1 (5 bases). Trimming took off 4 bases at V and 5 bases at J, with 16 bases between the two ends. The CDR3 spans 15 residues. In germline, CDR1 is MNHEY, CDR2 SMNVEV (reference sequence). The DNA for the CDR3 is TGTGCCAGCAGTTATACAGGTTCACGAGGAGATACGCAGTATTTT. Translated, it gives CASSYTGSRGDTQYF.

Only a few counts were recorded for this clone. This rearrangement joins TRBV19 to TRBJ1-3, with D hard to call. V lost 9 bases and J lost 3, with 6 bases in between. Germline CDR1 and CDR2: LNHDA and SQIVND (reference sequence). The CDR3 sequence is 11 residues long. The CDR3 protein is CASYFGNTIYF. The CDR3 DNA is TGTGCCAGCTACTTTGGAAACACCATATATTTT.

This chain uses TRBV6-5 with TRBJ2-3, with TRBD2 identical over 7 bases. The J segment lost 1 base and the V segment lost 3 bases, leaving 4 bases of the junction unmatched. The CDR3 sequence is 15 residues long. Germline loops: CDR1 MNHEY, CDR2 SVGAGI. CDR3 in amino acids: CASSYWGRGTDTQYF. The CDR3 DNA follows: TGTGCCAGCAGTTATTGGGGGAGGGGCACAGATACGCAGTATTTT.

In this sample, this clone turned up a few times. V usage is TRBV29-1 and J usage is TRBJ2-3; the D is unclear. Germline CDR1 is SQVTM and CDR2 is ANQGSEA. Trimming pared 4 bases from V and 1 base from J, leaving 15 bases between. This CDR3 is 15 amino acids long. The CDR3 is CSVVFTTPGTDTQYF. The CDR3 DNA reads as TGCAGCGTTGTTTTTACTACCCCTGGCACAGATACGCAGTATTTT.

The V and J genes are TRBV30 and TRBJ1-5; TRBD1 matches at 10 bases. The germline gives CDR1 GTSNPN, CDR2 SVGIG (reference sequence). V lost 5 bases to trimming and J lost 2 bases; unmatched junction nucleotides: 6. The CDR3 consists of 15 residues. CDR3 protein: CAWGDGTGGNQPQHF. In nucleotides, the CDR3 is TGTGCCTGGGGGGACGGGACAGGGGGCAATCAGCCCCAGCATTTT.

Points on this clone: Additional DNA sequences in this sample encode the identical CDR3. V is TRBV18 and J is TRBJ2-7; no clear D. The CDR3 is made up of 13 amino acids. The V and J ends lost 3 bases and 0 bases respectively, with 6 bases between them. The germline CDR1 and CDR2 sequences are KGHSH and LQKENI. The CDR3: CASSPGSSYEQYF. CDR3 coding DNA: TGTGCCAGCTCACCCGGAAGCTCCTACGAGCAGTACTTC.

V and J are TRBV7-9 and TRBJ1-3; 8 nucleotides line up with TRBD1. Germline values: CDR1 SEHNR, CDR2 FQNEAQ (reference sequence). The CDR3 sequence is 16 residues long. V shed 1 base and J 2 bases; nucleotides not matched to a gene: 4. Written as DNA, the CDR3 is TGTGCCAGCAGCTTAGGGGAGGACAGGGCTGGAAACACCATATATTTT. Residues: CASSLGEDRAGNTIYF.

The chain uses TRBV5-1 and TRBJ1-2; 8 positions match TRBD1. Looked up from germline, CDR1 is SGHRS and CDR2 is YFSETQ. J gave up 4 bases and V 3 bases, and 5 bases lay outside the gene matches. The length of the CDR3 is 14 residues. The CDR3 spells CASSSEDRGYGYTF. The DNA for the CDR3 is TGCGCCAGCAGCTCCGAAGACAGGGGCTATGGCTACACCTTC.

This chain uses TRBV13 with TRBJ2-3; 7 bases agree with TRBD1. CDR1 is PRHDT and CDR2 is FYEKMQ in the germline V gene (reference sequence). This CDR3 has 15 amino acids. V was pared by 2 bases and J by 6 bases, with 8 bases of the junction left unmatched. The CDR3 coding sequence is TGTGCCAGCAGCTTAAACAGGGGCGAATCGGATACGCAGTATTTT. This sequence encodes CASSLNRGESDTQYF.